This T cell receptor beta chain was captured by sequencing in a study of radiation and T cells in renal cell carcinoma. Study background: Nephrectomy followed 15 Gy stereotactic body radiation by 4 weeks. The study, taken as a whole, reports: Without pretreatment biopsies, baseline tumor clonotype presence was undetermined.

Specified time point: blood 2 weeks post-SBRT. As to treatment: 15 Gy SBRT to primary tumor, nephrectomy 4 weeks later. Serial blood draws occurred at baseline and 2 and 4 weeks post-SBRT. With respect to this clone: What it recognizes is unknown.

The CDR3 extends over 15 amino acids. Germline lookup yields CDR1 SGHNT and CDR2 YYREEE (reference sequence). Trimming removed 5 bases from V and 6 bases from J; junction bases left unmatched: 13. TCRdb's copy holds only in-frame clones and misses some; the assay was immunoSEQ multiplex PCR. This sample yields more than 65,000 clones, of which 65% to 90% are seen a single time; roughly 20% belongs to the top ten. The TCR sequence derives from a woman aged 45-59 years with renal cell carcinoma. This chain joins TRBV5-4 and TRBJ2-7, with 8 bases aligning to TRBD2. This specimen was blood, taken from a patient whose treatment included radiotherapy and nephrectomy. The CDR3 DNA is TGTGCCAGCAGTCCTCGAGCGGGAGAATTTGGCGAGCAGTACTTC. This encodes CASSPRAGEFGEQYF.